The present T cell receptor beta chain was sequenced within a study of tumor and adjacent non-tumor tissue in lung cancer. Study overall: The cohort had about a dozen adenocarcinoma, a couple of squamous cell and 1 small cell patients.

In regard to this clonotype: Its antigen is unknown. At one of its ends the junction is not consistent with the germline gene, which may arise from a read error.

A modified ARM-PCR protocol with three rounds of nested PCR amplified TCRbeta. MiXCR, applied by TCRdb to the multiplex PCR reads, yields one record per CDR3 protein. The sample shows approximately 76,000 distinct CDR3 sequences, around 65% of them seen only once. Findings and limits, study-wide: Higher tumor TCR diversity was associated with shorter survival.

RNA was extracted from bulk tissue without any cell sorting. Between August and November 2014, newly diagnosed, chemotherapy-naive lung cancer patients underwent thoracic surgery in China. Germline values: CDR1 MNHEY, CDR2 SVGEGT. The CDR3 sequence is 15 residues long. Sequenced input: lung tumor tissue. The chain recombines TRBV6-2 or TRBV6-3 with TRBJ2-1; 7 nucleotides align to TRBD2. This clonotype was obtained from a woman aged 65 to 85 with non-small cell lung cancer. DNA of the CDR3: TGTGCCAGCAGCATGTTAGGGTGGGACTACAATGAGCAGTCCTTC. Amino acid sequence: CASSMLGWDYNEQSF.